The rows below give T cell receptor beta chains drawn from one sample of a study of breast tumors, draining lymph nodes, adjacent tissues. In TCRdb, the multiplex PCR reads were re-called with MiXCR into one record per CDR3 protein. Of 200,000 to 250,000 distinct CDR3 sequences in the sample, under 40% were seen once. Sequenced material: axillary lymph node tissue. The receptors here all came from a female donor with breast cancer. Some clones in this sample may be carry-over from other donors' samples. The CDR3 runs from the conserved cysteine through the conserved F or W. The D gene is left open where the match is weak. Some rows have no size entry. The others give once, few or many, or a class for an expanded clone.

clone_size j_call d_call v_call cdr3_aa cdr3_nt
NA TRBJ2-3 NA TRBV4-1 CASGGLTDTQYF TGCGCCAGCGGGGGGCTTACAGATACGCAGTATTTT
NA TRBJ2-1 NA TRBV11-3 CVGSPRGGEQFF TGTGTCGGCAGCCCGAGGGGGGGTGAGCAGTTCTTC
many TRBJ2-7 NA TRBV7-9 CASSQSTYEQYF TGTGCCAGCAGCCAATCGACCTACGAGCAGTACTTC
many TRBJ1-2 NA TRBV11-3 CASEQVSGGYTF TGTGCCAGCGAGCAGGTCTCGGGCGGCTACACCTTC
many TRBJ1-2 TRBD1 TRBV3-1 CASRHGQGRYGYTF TGTGCCAGCAGACACGGACAGGGGCGATACGGCTACACCTTC
many TRBJ2-1 NA TRBV5-1 CASSFFGLNEQFF TGCGCCAGCAGCTTTTTCGGGCTTAATGAGCAGTTCTTC
many TRBJ2-7 NA TRBV11-2 CASSLSPYEQYF TGTGCCAGCAGCTTATCTCCCTACGAGCAGTACTTC
few TRBJ1-5 NA TRBV6-2/TRBV6-3 CASNRGGYYQPQHF TGTGCCAGCAACAGAGGGGGATATTATCAGCCCCAGCATTTT
many TRBJ1-6 NA TRBV7-9 CASSLVGRDSPLHF TGTGCCAGCAGCTTAGTGGGAAGGGATTCACCCCTCCACTTT
many TRBJ2-1 TRBD2 TRBV7-2 CASSLQREGEQFF TGTGCCAGCAGCCTCCAGCGGGAGGGTGAGCAGTTCTTC
NA TRBJ2-2 TRBD2 TRBV12-3/TRBV12-4 CASSLDRGVAGELFF TGTGCCAGCAGTTTGGACCGGGGGGTCGCCGGGGAGCTGTTTTTT
NA TRBJ2-3 TRBD2 TRBV20-1 CSAEGTSGSTDTQYF TGCAGTGCCGAGGGGACTAGCGGGAGCACAGATACGCAGTATTTT
many TRBJ1-2 NA TRBV13 CASSLGGRTDYGYTF TGTGCCAGCAGCCTTGGGGGCAGAACTGACTATGGCTACACCTTC
many TRBJ1-2 NA TRBV7-9 CASSDVGDYGYTF TGTGCCAGCAGTGACGTAGGGGACTATGGCTACACCTTC
many TRBJ2-3 NA TRBV20-1 CSATLADTQYF TGCAGTGCTACCCTAGCAGATACGCAGTATTTT
many TRBJ1-2 TRBD1 TRBV10-3 CAISESGTGGGDGYTF TGTGCCATCAGTGAGTCGGGGACAGGCGGTGGGGATGGCTACACCTTC
NA TRBJ2-1 TRBD1 TRBV12-3/TRBV12-4 CASSRQGAGEYREQFF TGTGCCAGCAGCAGACAGGGGGCAGGGGAGTATAGGGAGCAGTTCTTC
once TRBJ1-2 NA TRBV10-3 CAISERTYGYTF TGTGCCATCAGTGAGAGAACCTATGGCTACACCTTC
many TRBJ2-3 TRBD1 TRBV11-2 CASSSSTGTRTDTQYF TGTGCCAGCAGCTCCTCGACAGGGACGCGCACAGATACGCAGTATTTT
few TRBJ1-6 NA TRBV6-1 CASSPGEYGNSPLHF TGTGCCAGCAGTCCAGGGGAGTATGGAAATTCACCCCTCCACTTT
NA TRBJ1-5 NA TRBV6-2/TRBV6-3 CASSYTDSNQPQHF TGTGCCAGCAGTTACACAGACAGCAATCAGCCCCAGCATTTT
many TRBJ2-1 TRBD2 TRBV29-1 CSVVGTSGGWNEQFF TGCAGCGTTGTCGGGACTAGCGGGGGTTGGAATGAGCAGTTCTTC
many TRBJ1-4 NA TRBV24-1 CATSDARTTGEKLFF TGTGCCACCAGTGATGCCCGGACAACCGGGGAAAAACTGTTTTTT
NA TRBJ1-4 TRBD1 TRBV2 CASSRTGEYEKLFF TGTGCCAGCTCTAGAACAGGGGAGTATGAAAAACTGTTTTTT
many TRBJ2-3 NA TRBV10-3 CAISESRDTDTQYF TGTGCCATCAGTGAGTCCAGGGACACAGATACGCAGTATTTT
NA TRBJ2-2 NA TRBV6-5 CASSHLFDGELFF TGTGCCAGCAGTCACCTCTTCGACGGGGAGCTGTTTTTT
NA TRBJ2-5 NA TRBV11-2 CASSSRRLETQYF TGTGCCAGCAGCTCACGGAGACTAGAGACCCAGTACTTC
many TRBJ2-3 TRBD1 TRBV20-1 CSATQGASSTDTQYF TGCAGTGCTACCCAGGGGGCTAGTAGCACAGATACGCAGTATTTT
many TRBJ2-3 NA TRBV7-9 CASSFAGDQLADTQYF TGTGCCAGCAGCTTCGCCGGAGACCAGCTCGCAGATACGCAGTATTTT
NA TRBJ2-5 NA TRBV20-1 CSASEPRGGETQYF TGCAGTGCTAGTGAACCCAGGGGAGGCGAGACCCAGTACTTC
NA TRBJ1-3 NA TRBV20-1 CSAAGGSGNSGNTIYF TGCAGTGCTGCCGGGGGCAGTGGAAACTCTGGAAACACCATATATTTT
many TRBJ2-1 TRBD2 TRBV5-1 CASSSGLAGDREQFF TGCGCCAGCAGCTCGGGACTAGCGGGAGACAGGGAGCAGTTCTTC
many TRBJ2-3 NA TRBV2 CASRRRDAEGDTQYF TGTGCCAGCCGAAGACGGGACGCCGAGGGAGATACGCAGTATTTT
NA TRBJ2-1 NA TRBV28 CASTTGKYNEQFF TGTGCCAGCACCACAGGGAAATACAATGAGCAGTTCTTC
many TRBJ1-2 NA TRBV3-1 CASSQRGAFYGYTF TGTGCCAGCAGCCAAAGGGGGGCGTTCTATGGCTACACCTTC
few TRBJ1-1 NA TRBV20-1 CSAPGDSTEAFF TGCAGTGCCCCCGGCGATAGCACTGAAGCTTTCTTT
NA TRBJ1-4 NA TRBV20-1 CSARDRLGEKLFF TGCAGTGCTAGAGATAGATTGGGGGAAAAACTGTTTTTT
many TRBJ2-2 NA TRBV5-1 CASSDLRGGELFF TGCGCCAGCAGCGACCTACGGGGCGGGGAGCTGTTTTTT
NA TRBJ2-1 NA TRBV7-9 CASSLNLGAYNEQFF TGTGCCAGCAGCTTAAATTTGGGGGCTTACAATGAGCAGTTCTTC
many TRBJ2-3 TRBD2 TRBV18 CASSPVASGGRDTQYF TGTGCCAGCTCACCAGTGGCTAGCGGGGGCAGAGATACGCAGTATTTT
NA TRBJ2-7 TRBD2 TRBV29-1 CSLGGLAGVATYEQYF TGCAGCTTAGGAGGACTAGCGGGAGTGGCGACCTACGAGCAGTACTTC
NA TRBJ2-1 TRBD2 TRBV5-1 CGSSPSGMLHFF TGCGGCAGCAGCCCTAGCGGGATGTTGCACTTCTTC
few TRBJ2-4 TRBD2 TRBV19 CASSNPGTSGSKNIQYF TGTGCCAGTAGTAACCCCGGGACTAGCGGGAGCAAAAACATTCAGTACTTC
many TRBJ2-7 TRBD1 TRBV13 CASSFRDRATSEQYF TGTGCCAGCAGCTTCCGGGACAGGGCTACCTCCGAGCAGTACTTC
few TRBJ2-5 NA TRBV3-1 CASSQDHGRVETQYF TGTGCCAGCAGCCAAGATCACGGCCGGGTTGAGACCCAGTACTTC
many TRBJ2-2 NA TRBV7-3 CASSSLPGELFF TGTGCCAGCAGCTCGCTTCCCGGGGAGCTGTTTTTT
many TRBJ2-1 NA TRBV2 CASSPGLYSYNEQFF TGTGCCAGCAGTCCCGGACTATATTCCTACAATGAGCAGTTCTTC
many TRBJ2-7 TRBD2 TRBV5-4 CASSLANAGAEQYF TGTGCCAGCAGCTTGGCCAATGCGGGAGCCGAGCAGTACTTC
many TRBJ2-7 NA TRBV6-6 CATKRGVGTYEQYF TGTGCCACCAAAAGAGGAGTCGGGACCTACGAGCAGTACTTC
few TRBJ2-1 NA TRBV6-6 CASSYRRTIYNEQFF TGTGCCAGCAGTTACCGAAGGACGATTTACAATGAGCAGTTCTTC
many TRBJ2-1 NA TRBV20-1 CSAPGDVYNEQFF TGCAGTGCTCCTGGGGATGTTTACAATGAGCAGTTCTTC
many TRBJ2-1 NA TRBV24-1 CATSDRTPQAYNEQFF TGTGCCACCAGTGATAGGACTCCTCAAGCCTACAATGAGCAGTTCTTC
many TRBJ1-2 NA TRBV19 CASSMSQAKVGGYTF TGTGCCAGTAGTATGAGTCAGGCCAAGGTCGGAGGCTACACCTTC
many TRBJ2-1 NA TRBV29-1 CSVEPSYWRKYNEQFF TGCAGCGTTGAGCCCTCCTACTGGCGGAAATACAATGAGCAGTTCTTC